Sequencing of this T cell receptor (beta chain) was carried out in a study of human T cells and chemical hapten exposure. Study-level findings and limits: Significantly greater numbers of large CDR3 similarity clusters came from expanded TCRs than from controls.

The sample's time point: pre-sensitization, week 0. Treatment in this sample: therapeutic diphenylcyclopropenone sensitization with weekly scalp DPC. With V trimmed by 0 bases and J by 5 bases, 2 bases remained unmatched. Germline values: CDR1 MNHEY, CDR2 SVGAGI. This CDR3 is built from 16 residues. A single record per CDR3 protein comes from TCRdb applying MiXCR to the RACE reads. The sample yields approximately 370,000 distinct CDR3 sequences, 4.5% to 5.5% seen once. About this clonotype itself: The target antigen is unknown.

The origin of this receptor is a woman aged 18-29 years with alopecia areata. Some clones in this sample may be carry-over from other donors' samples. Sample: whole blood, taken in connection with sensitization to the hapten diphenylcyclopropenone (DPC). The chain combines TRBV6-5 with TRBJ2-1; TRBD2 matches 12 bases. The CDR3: CASSYSPSGGDNEQFF. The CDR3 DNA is TGTGCCAGCAGTTACTCGCCTAGCGGGGGGGACAATGAGCAGTTCTTC.